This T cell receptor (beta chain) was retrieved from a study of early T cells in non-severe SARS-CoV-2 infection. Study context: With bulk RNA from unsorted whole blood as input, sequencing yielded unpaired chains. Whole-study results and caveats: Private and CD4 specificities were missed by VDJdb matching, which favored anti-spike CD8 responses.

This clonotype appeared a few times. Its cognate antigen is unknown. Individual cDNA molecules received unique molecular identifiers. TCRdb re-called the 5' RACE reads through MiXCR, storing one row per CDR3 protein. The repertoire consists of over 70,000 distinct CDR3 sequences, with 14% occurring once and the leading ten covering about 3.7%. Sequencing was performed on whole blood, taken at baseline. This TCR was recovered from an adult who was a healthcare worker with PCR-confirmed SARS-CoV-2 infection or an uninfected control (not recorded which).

The CDR3 DNA reads as TGTGCCAGCAGTTTTGGGGCAAGCGGGAGGGAACTCACGAATACGCAGTATTTT. As protein: CASSFGASGRELTNTQYF. This chain uses TRBV27 with TRBJ2-3, with 10 bases lining up with TRBD2. Germline CDR1 reads MNHEY; CDR2 reads SMNVEV (reference sequence). The CDR3 is made up of 18 amino acids. With V trimmed by 3 bases and J by 7 bases, 16 bases remained unmatched.